The 13 T cell receptor beta chains presented below share a single source sample, sequenced in a study of shared clonotypes between healthy human individuals. CD45RO negativity and positive selection for CCR7 defined naive CD8 cells, a population that excluded terminally differentiated effector memory CD45RA+ cells. Produced via immunoSEQ multiplex PCR; TCRdb's table is partial and in-frame only. The table shows under 2,000,000 clones, with about 95% occurring only once. What was sequenced was naive CD8+ T cells sorted from blood. The receptors come from a man younger than 30 in good health.

This chain joins TRBV19 and TRBJ1-5; 9 positions agree with TRBD1. J gave up 4 bases and V 7 bases, and 8 bases lay outside the gene matches. The CDR3 has 15 residues. Germline-derived CDR1 and CDR2 are LNHDA and SQIVND (reference sequence). The CDR3 DNA sequence: TGTGCCAGTAACACCCTCGGGACAGGGAATCAGCCCCAGCATTTT. This encodes CASNTLGTGNQPQHF.

CDR3 in amino acids: CASSQDRNHQPQHF. The CDR3 DNA is TGCGCCAGCAGCCAAGATCGGAACCATCAGCCCCAGCATTTT. The chain is built from TRBV4-3 and TRBJ1-5, with unresolved D. This CDR3 has 14 residues. V dropped 0 bases and J dropped 5 bases, with 8 bases sitting between them. The germline V gene encodes CDR1 LGHNA and CDR2 YSLEER.

This clone was seen a single time. The rearrangement links TRBV6-1 to TRBJ2-5, with TRBD2 as a possible D gene (5 bases). Germline assignment: CDR1 MNHNS and CDR2 SASEGT. The V end was cut by 3 bases, the J end by 4 bases, with 12 bases between. The CDR3 extends over 14 amino acids. CDR3 nucleotides: TGTGCCAGCAGTGAGTCGGGGTTAACAGAGACCCAGTACTTC. This gives the protein CASSESGLTETQYF.

The chain employs TRBV30 and TRBJ1-1, with no clear D. Germline V CDR1 and CDR2: GTSNPN, SVGIG (reference sequence). V lost 0 bases to trimming and J lost 6 bases, with 20 bases between them. CDR3 length equals 16 residues. CDR3 protein: CAWSVPLTLSFAEAFF. CDR3 DNA sequence: TGTGCCTGGAGTGTACCCCTGACATTATCGTTCGCTGAAGCTTTCTTT.

This chain connects TRBV10-3 to TRBJ1-1; weak D call: TRBD1 (5 bases). Germline V gene data show CDR1 as ENHRY and CDR2 as SYGVKD. V gave up 3 bases and J gave up 5 bases, with 16 bases separating them. This CDR3 region has 15 residues. CDR3 residues: CAISDPKAGRTEAFF. The CDR3 DNA follows: TGTGCCATCAGTGACCCTAAAGCAGGGCGGACTGAAGCTTTCTTT.

The V and J genes are TRBV27 and TRBJ2-5, with 8 bases identical to TRBD2. Germline trimming cut 5 bases from V and 9 bases from J; bases unmatched to any gene: 5. Germline assignment: CDR1 MNHEY and CDR2 SMNVEV (reference sequence). The CDR3 covers 12 residues. The CDR3 bases are TGTGCCAGCAGTCCCCCCGGGAGGGCCCAGTACTTC. It is translated as CASSPPGRAQYF.

This chain uses TRBV2 with TRBJ1-3; 7 nucleotides match TRBD1. V gave up 5 bases and J gave up 2 bases; unmatched junction bases: 6. CDR1 is SNHLY, CDR2 FYNNEI, per germline. CDR3 length equals 15 residues. The CDR3 loop reads CASSFGQDAGNTIYF. In DNA, the CDR3 is TGTGCCAGCAGTTTCGGACAGGACGCTGGAAACACCATATATTTT. The whole variable domain, remainder taken from reference TRBV2 and TRBJ1-3, is EPEVTQTPSHQVTQMGQEVILRCVPISNHLYFYWYRQILGQKVEFLVSFYNNEISEKSEIFDDQFSVERPDGSNFTLKIRSTKLEDSAMYFCASSFGQDAGNTIYFGEGSWLTVV.

J is TRBJ2-7 and V is TRBV29-1; D is possibly TRBD1 (6 bases). The CDR3 contains 12 residues. Germline V gene sequence: CDR1 SQVTM, CDR2 ANQGSEA. Trimming removed 8 bases at V and 2 bases at J, with 13 bases between. The DNA of the CDR3 is TGCAGCCACGAGGGGGTCCCCTACGAGCAGTACTTC. It specifies CSHEGVPYEQYF.

This chain links TRBV23-1 with TRBJ2-7, with 7 bases identical to TRBD1. TRBV23-1 is reported as an ORF; its role is uncertain. The CDR3 contains 11 residues. After removal of 7 bases from V and 4 bases from J, the junction contained 1 base not matched to a gene. The CDR3 is CASMDRYEQYF. The CDR3, as DNA: TGCGCCAGCATGGACAGGTACGAGCAGTACTTC.

The chain is built from TRBV27 and TRBJ2-7, with a possible D match to TRBD2 (5 bases). CDR1 MNHEY and CDR2 SMNVEV come from the germline V gene (reference sequence). Trimming took 2 bases from V and 0 from J, leaving 11 bases between them. The CDR3 spans 15 residues. The DNA of the CDR3 is TGTGCCAGCAGTTTAATGGGTGGGAGCTCCTACGAGCAGTACTTC. The encoded protein is CASSLMGGSSYEQYF.

The V gene is TRBV6-1, the J gene TRBJ2-7, with D maybe TRBD1 (6 bases). The CDR3 runs 12 residues. Germline CDR1 reads MNHNS; CDR2 reads SASEGT. V lost 3 bases, J lost 6 bases, and 9 bases lay in between. CDR3 amino acids: CASSDPGVEQYF. CDR3 in DNA: TGTGCCAGCAGTGACCCAGGGGTCGAGCAGTACTTC.

The chain uses TRBV6-5 and TRBJ2-7, with 9 bases lining up with TRBD1. CDR1 is MNHEY and CDR2 is SVGAGI in the germline V gene. J was trimmed by 2 bases and V by 0 bases; bases with no gene match: 2. The CDR3 runs to 15 residues. CDR3 bases: TGTGCCAGCAGTTACTCGAGGACAGGGGCCTACGAGCAGTACTTC. It specifies CASSYSRTGAYEQYF.

The V gene is TRBV2, the J gene TRBJ2-5, with D unresolved. This CDR3 contains 14 residues. The germline V gene encodes CDR1 SNHLY and CDR2 FYNNEI. V lost 3 bases and J 1 base, leaving 9 bases between the germline ends. The CDR3 reads CASSDTTSQETQYF. The CDR3, as DNA: TGTGCCAGCAGTGATACGACTTCCCAAGAGACCCAGTACTTC. The complete variable domain, with remaining parts taken from reference TRBV2 and TRBJ2-5, reads EPEVTQTPSHQVTQMGQEVILRCVPISNHLYFYWYRQILGQKVEFLVSFYNNEISEKSEIFDDQFSVERPDGSNFTLKIRSTKLEDSAMYFCASSDTTSQETQYFGPGTRLLVL.